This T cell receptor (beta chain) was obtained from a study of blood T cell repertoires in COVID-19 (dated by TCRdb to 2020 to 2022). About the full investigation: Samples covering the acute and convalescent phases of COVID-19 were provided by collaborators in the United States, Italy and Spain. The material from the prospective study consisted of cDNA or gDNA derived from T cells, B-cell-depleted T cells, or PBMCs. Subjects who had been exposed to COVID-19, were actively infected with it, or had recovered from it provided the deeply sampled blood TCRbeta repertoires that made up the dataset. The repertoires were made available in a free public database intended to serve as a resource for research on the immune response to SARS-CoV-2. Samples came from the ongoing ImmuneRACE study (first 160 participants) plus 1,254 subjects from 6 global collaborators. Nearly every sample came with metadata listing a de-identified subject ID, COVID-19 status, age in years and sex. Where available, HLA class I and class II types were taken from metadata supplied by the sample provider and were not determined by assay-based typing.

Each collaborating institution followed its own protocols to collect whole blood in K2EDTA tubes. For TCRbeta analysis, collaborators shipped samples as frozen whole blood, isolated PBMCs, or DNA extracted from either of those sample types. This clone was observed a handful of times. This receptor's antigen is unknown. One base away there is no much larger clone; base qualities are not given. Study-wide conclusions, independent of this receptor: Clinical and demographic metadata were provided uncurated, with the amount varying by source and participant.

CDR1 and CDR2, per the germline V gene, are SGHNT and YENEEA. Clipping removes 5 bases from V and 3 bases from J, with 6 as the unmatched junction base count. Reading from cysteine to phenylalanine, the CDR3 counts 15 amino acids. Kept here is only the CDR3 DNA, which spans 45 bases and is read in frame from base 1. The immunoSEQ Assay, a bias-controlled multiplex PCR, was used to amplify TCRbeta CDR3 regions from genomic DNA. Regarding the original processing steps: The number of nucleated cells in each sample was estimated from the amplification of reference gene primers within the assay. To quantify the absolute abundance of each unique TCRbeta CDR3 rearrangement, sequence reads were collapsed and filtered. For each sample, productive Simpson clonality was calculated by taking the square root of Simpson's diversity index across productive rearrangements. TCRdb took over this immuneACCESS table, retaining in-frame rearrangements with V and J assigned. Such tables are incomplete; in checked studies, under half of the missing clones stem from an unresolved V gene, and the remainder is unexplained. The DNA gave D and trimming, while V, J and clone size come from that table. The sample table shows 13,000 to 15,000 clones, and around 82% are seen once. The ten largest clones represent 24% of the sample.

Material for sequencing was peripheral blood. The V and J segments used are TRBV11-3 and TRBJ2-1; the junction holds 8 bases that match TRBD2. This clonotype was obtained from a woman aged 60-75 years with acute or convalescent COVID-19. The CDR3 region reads CASSPSGSLYNEQFF. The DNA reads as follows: TGTGCCAGCAGCCCAAGCGGGAGCCTCTACAATGAGCAGTTCTTC.